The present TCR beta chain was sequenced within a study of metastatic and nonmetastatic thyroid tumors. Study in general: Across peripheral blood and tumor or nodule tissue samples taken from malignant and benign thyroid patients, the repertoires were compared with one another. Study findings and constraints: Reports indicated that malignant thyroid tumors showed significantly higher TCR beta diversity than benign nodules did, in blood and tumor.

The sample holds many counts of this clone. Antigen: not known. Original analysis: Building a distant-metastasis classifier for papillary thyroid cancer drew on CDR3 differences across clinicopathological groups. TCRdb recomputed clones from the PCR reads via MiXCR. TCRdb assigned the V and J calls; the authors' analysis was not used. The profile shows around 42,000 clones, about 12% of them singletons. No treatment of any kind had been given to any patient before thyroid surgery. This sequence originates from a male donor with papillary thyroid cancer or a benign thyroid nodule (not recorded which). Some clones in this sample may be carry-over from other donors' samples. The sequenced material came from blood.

CDR3 coding DNA: TGTGCCTGGAGTGTGACTAGCGGGATGTACGAGCAGTACTTC. Its translation is CAWSVTSGMYEQYF. The chain combines TRBV30 with TRBJ2-7; TRBD2 agrees at 11 bases. The V gene's germline CDR1 is GTSNPN and CDR2 SVGIG (reference sequence). The CDR3 sequence is 14 residues long. The V gene end was trimmed by 0 bases and the J gene end by 4 bases; junction bases not matched to a gene: 2.